The clone carrying this T cell receptor beta chain was seen ten or more times. What it recognizes is unknown. The time point here: newly diagnosed GD, antithyroid drugs for less than 3 months. RNA isolated from PBMCs was used to make the TCR library. The data belong to a study of regulatory T cells in long-lasting Graves disease. Overall study context: Antithyroid drugs had been taken under 3 months by newly diagnosed Graves' patients.

The authors built TCR beta libraries using iRepertoire HTBI primers and Arm-PCR of CDR3 regions. A single record per CDR3 protein comes from TCRdb applying MiXCR to the multiplex PCR reads. The sample shows about 400,000 distinct CDR3 sequences, about 17% of them seen only once. Study-level findings and limits: More public clonotypes were shared by persistent patients (2,741) than by new patients (more than 950).

The CDR3 spans 14 residues. Germline CDR1 reads MNHEY; CDR2 reads SVGEGT. V was cut by 0 bases and J by 0 bases, with 6 bases left in between. In addition, the sample was reused for a study of T cells in Graves' hyperthyroidism and ophthalmopathy.

This clonotype originated in a young woman with Graves disease. Sequencing was performed on peripheral blood mononuclear cells (PBMCs), taken at new diagnosis, from a patient treated with antithyroid drugs. J is TRBJ2-7 and V is TRBV6-2 or TRBV6-3; unclear D gene. CDR3 DNA: TGTGCCAGCAGTTACTCGATGGGCTCCTACGAGCAGTACTTC. It yields the protein CASSYSMGSYEQYF.